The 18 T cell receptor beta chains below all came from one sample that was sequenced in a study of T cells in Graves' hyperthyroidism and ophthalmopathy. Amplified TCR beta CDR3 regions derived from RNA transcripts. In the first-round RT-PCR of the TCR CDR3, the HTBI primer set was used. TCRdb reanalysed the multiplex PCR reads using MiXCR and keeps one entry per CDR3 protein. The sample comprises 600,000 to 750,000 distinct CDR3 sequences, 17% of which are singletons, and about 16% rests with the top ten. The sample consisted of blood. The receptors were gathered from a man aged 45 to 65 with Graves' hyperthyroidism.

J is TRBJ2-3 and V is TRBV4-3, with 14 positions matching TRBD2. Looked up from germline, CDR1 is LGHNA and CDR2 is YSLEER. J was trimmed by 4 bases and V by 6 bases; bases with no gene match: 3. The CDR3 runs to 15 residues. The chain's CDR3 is CASRGLAGEADTQYF. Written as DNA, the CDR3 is TGCGCCAGCAGGGGACTAGCGGGAGAAGCAGATACGCAGTATTTT.

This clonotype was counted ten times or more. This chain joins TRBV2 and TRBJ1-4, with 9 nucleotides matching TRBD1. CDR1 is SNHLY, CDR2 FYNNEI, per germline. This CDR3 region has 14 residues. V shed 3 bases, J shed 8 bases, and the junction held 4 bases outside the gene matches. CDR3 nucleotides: TGTGCCAGCAGTGAGGACAGGGGAACGGAAAAACTGTTTTTT. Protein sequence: CASSEDRGTEKLFF.

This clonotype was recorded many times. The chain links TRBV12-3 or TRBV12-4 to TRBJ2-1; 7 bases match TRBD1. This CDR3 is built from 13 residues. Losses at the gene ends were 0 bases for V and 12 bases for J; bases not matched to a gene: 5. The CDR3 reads CASSLALRTGQFF. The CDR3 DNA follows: TGTGCCAGCAGTTTAGCGTTGAGGACAGGGCAGTTCTTC.

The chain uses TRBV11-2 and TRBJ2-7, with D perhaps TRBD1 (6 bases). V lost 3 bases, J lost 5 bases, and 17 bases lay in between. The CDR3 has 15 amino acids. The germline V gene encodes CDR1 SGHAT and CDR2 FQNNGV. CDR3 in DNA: TGTGCCAGCAGCTTGTCGTCCACAGGGTCGCACGAGCAGTACTTC. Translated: CASSLSSTGSHEQYF.

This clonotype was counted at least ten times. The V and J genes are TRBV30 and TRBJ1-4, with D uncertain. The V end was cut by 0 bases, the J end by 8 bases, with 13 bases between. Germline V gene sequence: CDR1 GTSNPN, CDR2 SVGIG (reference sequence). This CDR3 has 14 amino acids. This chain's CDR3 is CAWSVAQAREKLFF. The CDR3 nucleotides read TGTGCCTGGAGTGTAGCGCAGGCCCGGGAAAAACTGTTTTTT.

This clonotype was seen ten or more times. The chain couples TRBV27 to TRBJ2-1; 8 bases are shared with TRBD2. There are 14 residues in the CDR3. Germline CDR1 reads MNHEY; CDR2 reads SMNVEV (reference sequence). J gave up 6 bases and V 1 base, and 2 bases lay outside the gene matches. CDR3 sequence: CASSLFSGINEQFF. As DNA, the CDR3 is TGTGCCAGCAGTTTATTTAGCGGGATCAATGAGCAGTTCTTC.

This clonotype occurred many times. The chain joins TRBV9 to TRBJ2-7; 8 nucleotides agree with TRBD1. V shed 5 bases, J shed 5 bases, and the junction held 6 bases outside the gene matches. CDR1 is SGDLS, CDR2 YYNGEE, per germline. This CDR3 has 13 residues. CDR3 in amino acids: CASSPGGRNEQYF. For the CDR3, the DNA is TGTGCCAGCAGTCCAGGGGGCCGGAACGAGCAGTACTTC. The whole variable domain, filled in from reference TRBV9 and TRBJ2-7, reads DSGVTQTPKHLITATGQRVTLRCSPRSGDLSVYWYQQSLDQGLQFLIQYYNGEERAKGNILERFSAQQFPDLHSELNLSSLELGDSALYFCASSPGGRNEQYFGPGTRLTVT.

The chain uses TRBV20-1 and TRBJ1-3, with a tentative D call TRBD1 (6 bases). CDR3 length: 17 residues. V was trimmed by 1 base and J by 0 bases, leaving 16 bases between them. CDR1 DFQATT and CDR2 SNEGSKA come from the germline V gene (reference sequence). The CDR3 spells CSARGDRPTISGNTIYF. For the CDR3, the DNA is TGCAGTGCTAGAGGAGACAGGCCAACCATCTCTGGAAACACCATATATTTT.

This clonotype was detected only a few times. Here the CDR3 reads CASSLTGVGNTIYF. The CDR3 DNA reads TGTGCCAGCAGCTTGACAGGGGTCGGAAACACCATATATTTT. The chain employs TRBV7-9 and TRBJ1-3, with 8 bases aligning to TRBD1. Germline V gene lookup returns CDR1 SEHNR and CDR2 FQNEAQ (reference sequence). J lost 4 bases, V lost 3 bases, and 2 bases had no gene match. This CDR3 comprises 14 residues.

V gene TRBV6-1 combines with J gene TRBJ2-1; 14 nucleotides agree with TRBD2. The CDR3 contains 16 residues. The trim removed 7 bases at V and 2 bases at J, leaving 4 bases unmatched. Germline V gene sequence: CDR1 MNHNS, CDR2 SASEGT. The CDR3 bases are TGTGCCAGCACCGGACTAGCGGGAGGTCCCTACAATGAGCAGTTCTTC. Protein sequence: CASTGLAGGPYNEQFF.

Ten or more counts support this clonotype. The DNA of the CDR3 is TGTGCCACCAGTGGAGAGTCAAGCTCCTACAATGAGCAGTTCTTC. Translating gives CATSGESSSYNEQFF. The chain links TRBV24-1 to TRBJ2-1; no reliable D call. The CDR3 loop spans 15 amino acids. CDR1 KGHDR and CDR2 SFDVKD come from the germline V gene. V dropped 5 bases and J dropped 0 bases, with 10 bases sitting between them.

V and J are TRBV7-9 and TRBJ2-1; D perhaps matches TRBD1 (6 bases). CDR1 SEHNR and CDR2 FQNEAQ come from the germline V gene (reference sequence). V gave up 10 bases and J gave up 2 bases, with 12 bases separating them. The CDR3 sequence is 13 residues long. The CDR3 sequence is CATQGYPYNEQFF. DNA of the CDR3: TGTGCCACCCAGGGGTACCCCTACAATGAGCAGTTCTTC.

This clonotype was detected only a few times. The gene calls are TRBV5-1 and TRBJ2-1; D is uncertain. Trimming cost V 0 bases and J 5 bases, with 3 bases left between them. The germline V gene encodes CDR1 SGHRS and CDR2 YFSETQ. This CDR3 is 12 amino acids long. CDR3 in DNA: TGCGCCAGCAGCTTGGGACACAATGAGCAGTTCTTC. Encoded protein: CASSLGHNEQFF. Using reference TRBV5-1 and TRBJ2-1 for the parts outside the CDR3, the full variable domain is KAGVTQTPRYLIKTRGQQVTLSCSPISGHRSVSWYQQTPGQGLQFLFEYFSETQRNKGNFPGRFSGRQFSNSRSEMNVSTLELGDSALYLCASSLGHNEQFFGPGTRLTVL.

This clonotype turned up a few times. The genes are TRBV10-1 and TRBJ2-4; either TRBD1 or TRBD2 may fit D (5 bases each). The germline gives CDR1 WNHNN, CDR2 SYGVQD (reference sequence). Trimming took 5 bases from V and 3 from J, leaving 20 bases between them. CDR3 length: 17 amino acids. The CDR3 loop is CASSPSGTPRGKNIQYF. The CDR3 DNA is TGCGCCAGCAGTCCCTCCGGGACCCCGAGGGGCAAAAACATTCAGTACTTC.

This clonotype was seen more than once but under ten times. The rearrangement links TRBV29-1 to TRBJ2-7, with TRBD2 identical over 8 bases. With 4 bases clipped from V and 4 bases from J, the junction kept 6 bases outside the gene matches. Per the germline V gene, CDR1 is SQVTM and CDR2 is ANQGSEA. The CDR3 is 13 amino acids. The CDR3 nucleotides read TGCAGCGTTGCGTTAGCGGGGTTTTACGAGCAGTACTTC. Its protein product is CSVALAGFYEQYF.

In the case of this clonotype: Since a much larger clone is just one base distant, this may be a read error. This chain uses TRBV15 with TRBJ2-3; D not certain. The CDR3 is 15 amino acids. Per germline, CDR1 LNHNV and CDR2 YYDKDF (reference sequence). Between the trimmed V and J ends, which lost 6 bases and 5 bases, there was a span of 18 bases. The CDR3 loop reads CATSQRAAGIDTQYF. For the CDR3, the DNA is TGTGCCACCAGTCAAAGGGCCGCCGGCATAGATACGCAGTATTTT.

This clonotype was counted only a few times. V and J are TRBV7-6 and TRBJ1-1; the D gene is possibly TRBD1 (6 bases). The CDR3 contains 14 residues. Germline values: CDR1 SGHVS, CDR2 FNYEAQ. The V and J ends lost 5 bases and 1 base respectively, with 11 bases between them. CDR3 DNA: TGTGCCAGCAGCCAGTTACAGGGGAACACTGAAGCTTTCTTT. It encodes CASSQLQGNTEAFF.

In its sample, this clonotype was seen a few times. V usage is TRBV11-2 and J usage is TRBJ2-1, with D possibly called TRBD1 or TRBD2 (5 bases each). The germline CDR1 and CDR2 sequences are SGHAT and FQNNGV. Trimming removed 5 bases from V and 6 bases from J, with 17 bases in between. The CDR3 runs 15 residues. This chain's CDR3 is CASSPFRDPGNEQFF. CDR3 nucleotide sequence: TGTGCCAGCAGCCCTTTCCGGGACCCCGGCAATGAGCAGTTCTTC.